The clone carrying this T cell receptor beta chain is a singleton in its sample. The data were produced by immunoSEQ multiplex PCR, yet TCRdb's version contains in-frame clones alone and is incomplete. The table records about 1.1 million clones, approximately 77% of them present only once. CDR1 SGHRS and CDR2 YFSETQ come from the germline V gene. The CDR3 length is 17 residues. V lost 1 base to trimming and J lost 2 bases; unmatched junction nucleotides: 6. The data derive from a study of shared clonotypes between healthy human individuals. The rearrangement uses TRBV5-1 and TRBJ2-1; 10 positions agree with TRBD2. The sequencing input was memory CD4+ T cells from PBMCs. Subset in this sample: CD45RA-negative fraction. The TCR was taken from a man aged 18-30 years in good health. Some clones in this sample may be carry-over from other donors' samples. The CDR3 DNA is TGCGCCAGCAGCTTGCCCCTAGCGGGAGTGACCTACAATGAGCAGTTCTTC. Protein sequence: CASSLPLAGVTYNEQFF.